These T cell receptor beta chains were read from a single sample in a study of blood T cell repertoires in COVID-19. The table came from immunoSEQ multiplex PCR; TCRdb's copy has only in-frame clones and leaves some out. The repertoire holds about 200,000 clones, 88% seen once, with under 2% in the top ten. The sample was peripheral blood. These receptors were taken from a young man with active or convalescent COVID-19. Each CDR3 is given with its conserved first and last residue. The order of the fields is V gene, J gene, D gene, clone size, CDR3 DNA, CDR3 protein. The D gene is left open where the match is weak. Clone size appears in some rows only: once, few, many, or a class for an expanded clone.

TRBV5-1	TRBJ1-2	TRBD1	NA	TGCGCCAGCAGCTTGGAATGGGACAGGACCCACTATGGCTACACCTTC	CASSLEWDRTHYGYTF
TRBV6-5	TRBJ2-4	NA	few	TGTGCCAGCAGGGACAGTGAAAACATTCAGTACTTC	CASRDSENIQYF
TRBV3-1/TRBV3-2	TRBJ2-7	TRBD1	NA	TGTGCCAGCAGCGGGGACAGGGATGACGAGCAGTACTTC	CASSGDRDDEQYF
TRBV4-1	TRBJ1-5	NA	NA	TGCGCCAGCAGCCAAGAGATGGGCGATTATAGCAATCAGCCCCAGCATTTT	CASSQEMGDYSNQPQHF
TRBV9	TRBJ2-3	NA	NA	TGTGCCAGCAGCGTAGACCCGGTAGATACGCAGTATTTT	CASSVDPVDTQYF
TRBV30	TRBJ1-6	NA	NA	TGTGCCTGGAGTGTTCAGTTGGGCGATAATTCACCCCTCCACTTT	CAWSVQLGDNSPLHF
TRBV19	TRBJ1-6	TRBD1	NA	TGTGCCAGTAGTCCTACAGGGGGAGGCTCACCCCTCCACTTT	CASSPTGGGSPLHF
TRBV9	TRBJ1-3	NA	few	TGTGCCAGCAGCGTAGGAATCCAGGGATCCTCTGGAAACACCATATATTTT	CASSVGIQGSSGNTIYF
TRBV6-5	TRBJ1-5	NA	few	TGTGCCAGCAGGCGATCCGGGATTAATCAGCCCCAGCATTTT	CASRRSGINQPQHF
TRBV30	TRBJ1-2	NA	NA	TGTGCCTGGAGTCCGGATCGGGGAATTGATGGCTACACCTTC	CAWSPDRGIDGYTF
TRBV7-9	TRBJ2-3	TRBD2	NA	TGTGCCAGCAGCCGAGGTTCTAGCGGGAGAGATACGCAGTATTTT	CASSRGSSGRDTQYF
TRBV15	TRBJ2-7	NA	NA	TGTGCCACCAGCAGAGGTGGAGGGTGGGAGCAGTACTTC	CATSRGGGWEQYF
TRBV5-8	TRBJ2-3	NA	NA	TGTGCCAGCAGCTTGGTGGCCGCTACGCAGTATTTT	CASSLVAATQYF
TRBV2	TRBJ2-2	TRBD1	NA	TGTGCCAGCACCAGGGACAGGGACACCGGGGAGCTGTTTTTT	CASTRDRDTGELFF
TRBV19	TRBJ1-2	NA	NA	TGTGCCAGTAGTAGTTCCGGCTATGGCTACACCTTC	CASSSSGYGYTF
TRBV19	TRBJ2-7	TRBD1	NA	TGTGCCAGTAGTATAGGGACAGGGGAGCAGTACTTC	CASSIGTGEQYF
TRBV5-4	TRBJ2-1	TRBD1	NA	TGTGCCAGCAGCGCCCGACAGGGATCCTCTTACAATGAGCAGTTCTTC	CASSARQGSSYNEQFF
TRBV5-4	TRBJ2-7	TRBD2	NA	TGTGCCAGCAGCCCGGGACTAGCGGGAACCTACGAGCAGTACTTC	CASSPGLAGTYEQYF
TRBV2	TRBJ1-2	NA	NA	TGTGCCAGCAGTGTAAACTATGCTAACTATGGCTACACCTTC	CASSVNYANYGYTF
TRBV6-4	TRBJ1-1	NA	few	TGTGCCAGCAGCAGGGCTCCGAACACTGAAGCTTTCTTT	CASSRAPNTEAFF
TRBV6-4	TRBJ2-1	TRBD2	NA	TGTGCCAGCAGTGAGCTGGCGGGAGTGAACAATGAGCAGTTCTTC	CASSELAGVNNEQFF
TRBV5-5	TRBJ1-5	NA	few	TGTGCCAGCAGAGTTGGAGGGGGCAATCAGCCCCAGCATTTT	CASRVGGGNQPQHF
TRBV15	TRBJ2-7	NA	NA	TGTGCCACCAGCAGAAACCCCAGGGTGATCGGCGACGAGCAGTACTTC	CATSRNPRVIGDEQYF
TRBV6-5	TRBJ1-3	TRBD1	once	TGTGCCAGCAGGGTGGGACAGAGCTCTGGAAACACCATATATTTT	CASRVGQSSGNTIYF
TRBV2	TRBJ1-2	NA	NA	TGTGCCAGCAGTGAAGTTTGGGCAGACACGAGGGATGGCTACACCTTC	CASSEVWADTRDGYTF
TRBV19	TRBJ1-5	TRBD1	NA	TGTGCCAGTAGTCCCGCCAGGGGGAGAAATCAGCCCCAGCATTTT	CASSPARGRNQPQHF
TRBV5-4	TRBJ1-2	NA	few	TGTGCCAGCAGCTTGGAACAGGGTTCCCTTGGCTACACCTTC	CASSLEQGSLGYTF
TRBV11-1	TRBJ2-7	TRBD2	NA	TGTGCCAGCAGCTTAGAGACTAGCCGATACGAGCAGTACTTC	CASSLETSRYEQYF
TRBV11-3	TRBJ2-7	NA	NA	TGTGCCAGCAGCTTAATGGATGGCGGGGAGCAGTACTTC	CASSLMDGGEQYF
TRBV7-2	TRBJ2-3	NA	NA	TGTGCCAGCAGCTTCTCGACAGATACGCAGTATTTT	CASSFSTDTQYF